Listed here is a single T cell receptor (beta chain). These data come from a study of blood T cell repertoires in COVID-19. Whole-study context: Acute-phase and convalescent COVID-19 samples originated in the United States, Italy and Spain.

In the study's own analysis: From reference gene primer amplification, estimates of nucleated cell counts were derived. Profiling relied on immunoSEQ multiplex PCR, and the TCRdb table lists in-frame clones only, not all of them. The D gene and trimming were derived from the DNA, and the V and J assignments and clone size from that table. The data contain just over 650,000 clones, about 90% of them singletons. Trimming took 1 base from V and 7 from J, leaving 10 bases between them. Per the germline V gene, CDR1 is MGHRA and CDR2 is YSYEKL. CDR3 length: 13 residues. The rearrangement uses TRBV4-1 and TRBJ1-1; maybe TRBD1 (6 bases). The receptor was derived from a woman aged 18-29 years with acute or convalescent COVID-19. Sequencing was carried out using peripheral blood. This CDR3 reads CASSQVGADEAFF. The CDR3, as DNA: TGCGCCAGCAGCCAAGTGGGGGCCGATGAAGCTTTCTTT.